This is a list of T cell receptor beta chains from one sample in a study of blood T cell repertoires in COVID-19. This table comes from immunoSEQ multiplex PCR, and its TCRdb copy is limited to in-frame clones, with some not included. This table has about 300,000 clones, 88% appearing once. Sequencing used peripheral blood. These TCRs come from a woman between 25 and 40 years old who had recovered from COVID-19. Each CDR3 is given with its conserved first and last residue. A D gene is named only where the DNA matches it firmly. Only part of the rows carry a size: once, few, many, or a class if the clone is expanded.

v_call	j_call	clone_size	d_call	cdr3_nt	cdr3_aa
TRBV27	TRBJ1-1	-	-	TGTGCCAGCAGTCCCCCCGTAGGGGGGAACACTGAAGCTTTCTTT	CASSPPVGGNTEAFF
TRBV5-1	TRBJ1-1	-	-	TGCGCCAGCAGCTTCGACAGGAACACTGAAGCTTTCTTT	CASSFDRNTEAFF
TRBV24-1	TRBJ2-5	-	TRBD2	TGTGCCACCAGTTCCGGGGGGGCCGGGAGAGAGACCCAGTACTTC	CATSSGGAGRETQYF
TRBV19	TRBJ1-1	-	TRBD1	TGTGCCAGTACCCTCCGACAGGGAGGTGAAGCTTTCTTT	CASTLRQGGEAFF
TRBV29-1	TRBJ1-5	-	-	TGCAGCGCCGGGGGGAATAGCAATCAGCCCCAGCATTTT	CSAGGNSNQPQHF
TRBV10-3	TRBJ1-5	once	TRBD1	TGTGCCATCAGTCGGGACAGGGGGCAGCCCCAGCATTTT	CAISRDRGQPQHF
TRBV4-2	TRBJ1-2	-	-	TGTGCCAGCAGCCCAGAGGACAGCGAGGATTATGGCTACACCTTC	CASSPEDSEDYGYTF
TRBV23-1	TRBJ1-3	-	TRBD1	TGCGCCAGCAGTCGACCGACAGGGGGGCTTGGAAACACCATATATTTT	CASSRPTGGLGNTIYF
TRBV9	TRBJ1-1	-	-	TGTGCCAGCAGCGCCAGGACAGCGAACACTGAAGCTTTCTTT	CASSARTANTEAFF
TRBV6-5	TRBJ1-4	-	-	TGTGCCAGCAGGCGCGACTCTAATGAAAAACTGTTTTTT	CASRRDSNEKLFF
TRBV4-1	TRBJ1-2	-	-	TGCGCCAGCAGCCCGGCGTTGGCAGGGGATTATGGCTACACCTTC	CASSPALAGDYGYTF
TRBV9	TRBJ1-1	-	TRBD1	TGTGCCAGCAGCGTAGTGGGACAGATGAACACTGAAGCTTTCTTT	CASSVVGQMNTEAFF
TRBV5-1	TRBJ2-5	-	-	TGCGCCAGCAGCGTCAGTGGACTCCAAGAGACCCAGTACTTC	CASSVSGLQETQYF
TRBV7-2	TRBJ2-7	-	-	TGTGCCAGCAGCTCCAGGGGACCCGAGCGCGAGCAGTACTTC	CASSSRGPEREQYF
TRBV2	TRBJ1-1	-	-	TGTGCCAGCAGTGACGCAGGGTTGACTGAAGCTTTCTTT	CASSDAGLTEAFF
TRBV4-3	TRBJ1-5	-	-	TGCGCCAGCAGCCAAGAACAGGGCAATCAGCCCCAGCATTTT	CASSQEQGNQPQHF
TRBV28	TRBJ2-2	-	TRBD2	TGTGCCAGCAGTTTAAGCGGGGGTTACACCGGGGAGCTGTTTTTT	CASSLSGGYTGELFF
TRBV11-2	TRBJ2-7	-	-	TGTGCCAGCAGCTTCAGTCAGGGGACCTACGAGCAGTACTTC	CASSFSQGTYEQYF
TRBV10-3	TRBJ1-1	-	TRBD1	TGTGCCATCAGTGAGGTTCAGGGGGAGACTGAAGCTTTCTTT	CAISEVQGETEAFF
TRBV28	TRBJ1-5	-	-	TGTGCCAGCAGTTTCCGAAGACGGGTCTGGAATCAGCCCCAGCATTTT	CASSFRRRVWNQPQHF
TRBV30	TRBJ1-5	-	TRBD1	TGTGCCTCCTCGGGACAGGCTGGCAATCAGCCCCAGCATTTT	CASSGQAGNQPQHF
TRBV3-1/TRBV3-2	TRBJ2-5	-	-	TGTGCCAGCAGCCAGGGCTCCGTGGAGACCCAGTACTTC	CASSQGSVETQYF
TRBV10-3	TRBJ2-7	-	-	TGTGCCATCAGTGAGTCGACATTTAGCTCCTACGAGCAGTACTTC	CAISESTFSSYEQYF
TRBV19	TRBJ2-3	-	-	TGTGCCAGTAGTGTCACCGGGGTCTCTTTCCCGAGCACAGATACGCAGTATTTT	CASSVTGVSFPSTDTQYF
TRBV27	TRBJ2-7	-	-	TGTGCCAGCACCTCCCTCGGGGCAGGGGGGCCCTACGAGCAGTACTTC	CASTSLGAGGPYEQYF
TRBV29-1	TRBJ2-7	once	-	TGCAGCGCCAGCCAACAGGGCAGAGAGCAGTACTTC	CSASQQGREQYF
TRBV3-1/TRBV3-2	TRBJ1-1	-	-	TGTGCCAGCAGCCCAACAGGCTCGTTTAGCACTGAAGCTTTCTTT	CASSPTGSFSTEAFF
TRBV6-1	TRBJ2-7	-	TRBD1	TGTGCCAGCAGTGAAGCTGATGGGCAGGGGGTCTACGAGCAGTACTTC	CASSEADGQGVYEQYF
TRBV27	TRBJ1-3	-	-	TGTGCCAGCAGCGCCCTCAGGGGCTCTGGAAACACCATATATTTT	CASSALRGSGNTIYF
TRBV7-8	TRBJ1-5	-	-	TGTGCCAGCAGAAATGGGGAGCAGCCCCAGCATTTT	CASRNGEQPQHF
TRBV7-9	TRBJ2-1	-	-	TGTGCCAGCAGTCCTGCCTGGCCCCAGAACAATGAGCAGTTCTTC	CASSPAWPQNNEQFF
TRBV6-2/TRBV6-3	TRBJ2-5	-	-	TGTGCCAGCAGTTCGGAGACCCAGTACTTC	CASSSETQYF
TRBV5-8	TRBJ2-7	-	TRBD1	TGTGCCAGCAGCTTGGGGACAGGACGATCCTACGAGCAGTACTTC	CASSLGTGRSYEQYF
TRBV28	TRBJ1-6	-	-	TGTGCCAGCAGTTTAGCCAGGTCACCCCTCCACTTT	CASSLARSPLHF
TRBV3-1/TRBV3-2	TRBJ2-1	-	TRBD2	TGTGCCAGCAGCCGATTAGCGGGGACTCTCAATGAGCAGTTCTTC	CASSRLAGTLNEQFF
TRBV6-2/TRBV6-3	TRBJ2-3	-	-	TGTGCCAGCAGCCGGGGCCAGCATAGCACAGATACGCAGTATTTT	CASSRGQHSTDTQYF
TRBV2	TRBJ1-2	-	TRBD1	TGTGCCAGCAGTGTCTCTGGACAGGTGGGCGGCTACACCTTC	CASSVSGQVGGYTF
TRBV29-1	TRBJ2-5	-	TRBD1	TGCAGCGTTTACAGGGGGCCCCAAGAGACCCAGTACTTC	CSVYRGPQETQYF
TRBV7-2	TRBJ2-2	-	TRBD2	TGTGCCAGCAGCGCGCTGGGACTAGCAGTCACCGGGGAGCTGTTTTTT	CASSALGLAVTGELFF
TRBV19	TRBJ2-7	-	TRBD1	TGTGCCAGTAGTATAGCGGGACAGGAGATAACAAGGAGCTCCTACGAGCAGTACTTC	CASSIAGQEITRSSYEQYF
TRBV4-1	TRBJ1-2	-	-	TGCGCCAGCAGCTATCAGGGATCCAACTATGGCTACACCTTC	CASSYQGSNYGYTF
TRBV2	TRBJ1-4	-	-	TGTGCCAGCAACACAAACCAATATGAAAAACTGTTTTTT	CASNTNQYEKLFF
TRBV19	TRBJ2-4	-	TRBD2	TGTGCCAGTAGTAAAAACCACCCCCAGTTTCAGGGAGGGAACATTCAGTACTTC	CASSKNHPQFQGGNIQYF
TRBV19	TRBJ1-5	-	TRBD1	TGTGCCAGTAGTGGACAGGGGGGGAATCAGCCCCAGCATTTT	CASSGQGGNQPQHF
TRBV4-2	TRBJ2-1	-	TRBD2	TGTGCCAGCAGCCAACCCACTACTAGCGGCTCCTACAATGAGCAGTTCTTC	CASSQPTTSGSYNEQFF
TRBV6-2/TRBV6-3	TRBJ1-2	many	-	TGTGCCAGCAGTTATGGAGACAACTATGGCTACACCTTC	CASSYGDNYGYTF
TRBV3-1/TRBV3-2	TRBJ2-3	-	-	TGTGCCAGCAGCCGAGGCTCCAGAGATACGCAGTATTTT	CASSRGSRDTQYF
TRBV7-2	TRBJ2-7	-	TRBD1	TGTGCCAGCAGCCCCGACAGGGATGGTCTCGAGCAGTACTTC	CASSPDRDGLEQYF
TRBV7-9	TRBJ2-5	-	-	TGTGCCAGCAGCCAACAAGAGACCCAGTACTTC	CASSQQETQYF
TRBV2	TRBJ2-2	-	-	TGTGCCAGCCACGGAGGGATCGGCACCGGGGAGCTGTTTTTT	CASHGGIGTGELFF
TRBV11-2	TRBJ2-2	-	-	TGTGCCAGCAGCTTCGCAGGGGTCACCGGGGAGCTGTTTTTT	CASSFAGVTGELFF